This passage covers 26 T cell receptor beta chains from one sample sequenced in a study of cytomegalovirus exposure and HLA in healthy donors. Here immunoSEQ multiplex PCR was the method, and the copy in TCRdb shows in-frame clones only, minus some. Of under 200,000 clones in the sample, approximately 96% were seen once. Source material: PBMCs. These receptors were taken from a woman between 18 and 29 years old in good health and CMV-seronegative.

The V gene is TRBV6-5, the J gene TRBJ1-1, with no clear D. CDR3 length: 12 amino acids. Germline CDR1 and CDR2: MNHEY and SVGAGI. Trimming removed 8 bases from V and 1 base from J, with 8 bases in between. Here the CDR3 reads CASSRQNTEAFF. In DNA form, the CDR3 reads TGTGCCAGCTCCAGACAGAACACTGAAGCTTTCTTT.

V usage is TRBV5-1 and J usage is TRBJ1-1, with D perhaps matching TRBD1 (5 bases). Germline CDR1 is SGHRS and CDR2 is YFSETQ. The CDR3 runs 14 residues. V shed 0 bases and J shed 1 base, with 7 bases lying between them. This CDR3 is CASSLAGQNTEAFF. CDR3 in DNA: TGCGCCAGCAGCTTGGCTGGACAGAACACTGAAGCTTTCTTT.

The rearrangement uses TRBV6-5 and TRBJ1-3; 9 bases fit TRBD1. Unmatched junction bases numbered 3, after V lost 2 bases and J lost 7 bases. The germline V gene encodes CDR1 MNHEY and CDR2 SVGAGI. The CDR3 loop spans 14 amino acids. This CDR3 reads CASSYGTGRNTIYF. As DNA, the CDR3 is TGTGCCAGCAGTTACGGGACAGGGAGGAACACCATATATTTT.

This sequence joins TRBV7-2 and TRBJ2-2; no clear D gene. Trimming took off 1 base at V and 1 base at J, with 4 bases between the two ends. In germline, CDR1 is SGHTA, CDR2 FQGNSA. This CDR3 is built from 14 residues. The CDR3 reads CASSLERNTGELFF. CDR3 nucleotide sequence: TGTGCCAGCAGCTTAGAGAGGAACACCGGGGAGCTGTTTTTT.

This chain connects TRBV5-1 to TRBJ1-1; D is unresolved. Germline CDR1 and CDR2: SGHRS and YFSETQ. V gave up 5 bases and J gave up 0 bases, with 8 bases separating them. CDR3 length: 13 amino acids. Here the CDR3 reads CASRTGLNTEAFF. DNA of the CDR3: TGCGCCAGCAGAACGGGTCTGAACACTGAAGCTTTCTTT.

The J gene is TRBJ2-5, the V gene TRBV6-6; maybe TRBD1 (5 bases). CDR3 length equals 16 residues. Germline-derived CDR1 and CDR2 are MNHNY and SVGAGI (reference sequence). V lost 6 bases to trimming and J lost 6 bases, with 23 bases between them. CDR3 DNA sequence: TGTGCCAGCAGACTCTCTGAGGCAGGGCAGTGGAAGACCCAGTACTTC. It is translated as CASRLSEAGQWKTQYF.

The chain employs TRBV9 and TRBJ1-6; 7 bases align to TRBD1. Trimming removed 2 bases from V and 7 bases from J; junction bases left unmatched: 3. This CDR3 has 14 amino acids. Germline V gives CDR1 SGDLS, CDR2 YYNGEE. CDR3 nucleotides: TGTGCCAGCAGCGTGGGGACAGTAAATTCACCCCTCCACTTT. As protein: CASSVGTVNSPLHF.

A few counts support this clone. This chain connects TRBV14 to TRBJ1-1, with D possibly matching TRBD1 (6 bases). CDR1 and CDR2 from the germline V gene are SGHDN and FVKESK. V lost 4 bases and J lost 4, with 22 bases in between. The CDR3 is 17 residues long. The chain's CDR3 is CASSRRSRGAGATEAFF. In nucleotides, the CDR3 is TGTGCCAGCAGCCGACGCTCTCGGGGGGCCGGCGCCACTGAAGCTTTCTTT.

CDR3 loop: CASKEEITGELFF. The CDR3 DNA reads as TGTGCCAGCAAAGAGGAAATCACCGGGGAGCTGTTTTTT. V gene TRBV2 combines with J gene TRBJ2-2; D gene uncertain. In germline, CDR1 is SNHLY, CDR2 FYNNEI. Trimming pared 7 bases from V and 4 bases from J, leaving 10 bases between. The length of the CDR3 is 13 residues.

The gene calls are TRBV7-8 and TRBJ2-7; possible D gene TRBD1, 6 bases. The CDR3 totals 14 residues. V was clipped by 5 bases and J by 3 bases, with 14 bases between them. Germline CDR1 reads SGHVS; CDR2 reads FQNEAQ. CDR3 DNA: TGTGCCAGCAGCCCGAGGGGGACCAACTACGAGCAGTACTTC. Translated, it gives CASSPRGTNYEQYF.

The genes are TRBV4-1 and TRBJ1-5, with TRBD1 matching 9 bases. Germline CDR1 is MGHRA and CDR2 is YSYEKL. The CDR3 contains 16 residues. J lost 2 bases, V lost 3 bases, and 5 bases had no gene match. The CDR3 bases are TGCGCCAGCAGCCAGGGGGACAGGGATGGCAATCAGCCCCAGCATTTT. It codes for CASSQGDRDGNQPQHF.

This chain connects TRBV18 to TRBJ2-7; possibly TRBD1 for D (5 bases). Germline V CDR1 and CDR2: KGHSH, LQKENI. V gave up 0 bases and J gave up 1 base, with 7 bases separating them. The CDR3 loop spans 14 amino acids. This CDR3 is CASSPPDTSYEQYF. In DNA, the CDR3 is TGTGCCAGCTCACCACCGGACACGTCCTACGAGCAGTACTTC.

The table lists this clone with a count of one. The CDR3 reads CASSMTGSGNGYTF. For the CDR3, the DNA is TGTGCCAGCAGTATGACAGGTAGCGGGAATGGCTACACCTTC. The V call is TRBV9, the J call TRBJ1-2; D possibly corresponds to TRBD1 (6 bases). V lost 5 bases to trimming and J lost 6 bases, with 17 bases between them. This CDR3 is built from 14 residues. Germline values: CDR1 SGDLS, CDR2 YYNGEE.

The rearrangement joins TRBV27 to TRBJ2-3; D not certain. Germline V gene lookup returns CDR1 MNHEY and CDR2 SMNVEV (reference sequence). The length of the CDR3 is 14 residues. V lost 6 bases and J lost 2, with 12 bases in between. The CDR3 loop reads CASRPGPYTDTQYF. CDR3 in DNA: TGTGCCAGCAGGCCGGGTCCCTACACAGATACGCAGTATTTT.

The chain employs TRBV7-8 and TRBJ1-1; the D is unclear. This CDR3 is built from 13 residues. V was pared by 0 bases and J by 5 bases, with 7 bases between. From germline, CDR1 is SGHVS and CDR2 FQNEAQ. CDR3 DNA: TGTGCCAGCAGCTTAGCAGCGGAGACTGAAGCTTTCTTT. Its translation: CASSLAAETEAFF.

The V call is TRBV6-1, the J call TRBJ1-4; 7 bases align to TRBD1. Germline lookup yields CDR1 MNHNS and CDR2 SASEGT. The CDR3 extends over 15 amino acids. V was pared by 4 bases and J by 5 bases, with 7 bases of the junction left unmatched. DNA of the CDR3: TGTGCCAGCAGTGCAGGGGAACAGGGGAATGAAAAACTGTTTTTT. Its translation is CASSAGEQGNEKLFF.

The table lists this clone with a count of one. The chain carries TRBV11-3 and TRBJ2-7; TRBD1 matches 10 bases. The CDR3 extends over 14 amino acids. Germline trimming cut 3 bases from V and 5 bases from J; bases unmatched to any gene: 4. Germline V gives CDR1 SGHNT, CDR2 YENEEA. The CDR3 DNA reads as TGTGCCAGCAGCTTCCAGGGACAGGGGCACGAGCAGTACTTC. It encodes CASSFQGQGHEQYF.

This chain connects TRBV5-1 to TRBJ2-7; maybe TRBD2 (6 bases). V lost 4 bases to trimming and J lost 1 base, with 15 bases between them. CDR1 and CDR2 (germline): SGHRS, YFSETQ. The CDR3 is made up of 15 amino acids. In DNA, the CDR3 is TGCGCCAGCAGCCGGGACTCCCCCCTTTCCTACGAGCAGTACTTC. Translated, it gives CASSRDSPLSYEQYF.

This clone came up a few times. The chain links TRBV5-1 to TRBJ2-3; the match to TRBD2 covers 7 bases. The length of the CDR3 is 16 residues. V lost 4 bases to trimming and J lost 2 bases; unmatched junction nucleotides: 10. In germline, CDR1 is SGHRS, CDR2 YFSETQ. The CDR3 DNA reads TGCGCCAGCAGCGCCATTGGGGGGGGAGTCACAGATACGCAGTATTTT. As protein: CASSAIGGGVTDTQYF.

This chain links TRBV7-9 with TRBJ1-1; 9 bases line up with TRBD1. Germline assignment: CDR1 SEHNR and CDR2 FQNEAQ (reference sequence). The J segment lost 1 base and the V segment lost 1 base, leaving 1 base of the junction unmatched. The CDR3 runs to 15 residues. The DNA of the CDR3 is TGTGCCAGCAGCTTAGGGGGACAGGGGAACACTGAAGCTTTCTTT. It is translated as CASSLGGQGNTEAFF.

The rearrangement joins TRBV4-3 to TRBJ1-1, with D maybe TRBD1 (5 bases). Germline-derived CDR1 and CDR2 are LGHNA and YSLEER. This CDR3 is built from 17 residues. Trimming stripped 3 bases from V and 2 bases from J, with 19 bases between. CDR3 sequence: CASSQDTGDNINTEAFF. The CDR3 DNA is TGCGCCAGCAGCCAGGACACGGGGGATAACATTAACACTGAAGCTTTCTTT.

This chain joins TRBV19 and TRBJ2-1; TRBD1 agrees at 8 bases. Germline V gene sequence: CDR1 LNHDA, CDR2 SQIVND (reference sequence). There are 15 residues in the CDR3. V was pared by 3 bases and J by 6 bases, with 7 bases of the junction left unmatched. The chain's CDR3 is CASSIGQGVSNEQFF. The CDR3 DNA is TGTGCCAGTAGTATCGGACAGGGAGTTTCCAATGAGCAGTTCTTC. Full variable domain (outside the CDR3, taken from reference TRBV19 and TRBJ2-1): DGGITQSPKYLFRKEGQNVTLSCEQNLNHDAMYWYRQDPGQGLRLIYYSQIVNDFQKGDIAEGYSVSREKKESFPLTVTSAQKNPTAFYLCASSIGQGVSNEQFFGPGTRLTVL.

The V and J genes are TRBV6-1 and TRBJ2-1; D is undetermined. Germline CDR1 and CDR2: MNHNS and SASEGT. Trimming left V 3 bases short and J 0 bases short, with 12 bases between. CDR3 length: 16 amino acids. The chain's CDR3 is CASSDPPGHSYNEQFF. In nucleotides, the CDR3 is TGTGCCAGCAGTGACCCCCCGGGTCACTCCTACAATGAGCAGTTCTTC.

The chain recombines TRBV19 with TRBJ1-5, with 8 positions matching TRBD1. V shed 4 bases, J shed 7 bases, and the junction held 12 bases outside the gene matches. Germline CDR1 reads LNHDA; CDR2 reads SQIVND (reference sequence). This CDR3 contains 16 residues. This CDR3 is CASSNLDRGIQQPQHF. In DNA, the CDR3 is TGTGCCAGTAGTAACCTTGACAGGGGAATACAACAGCCCCAGCATTTT.

This clone has only one observation. In DNA form, the CDR3 reads TGTGCCAGCAGTGAATGGACAGACAATGAGCAGTTCTTC. It yields the protein CASSEWTDNEQFF. This chain joins TRBV2 and TRBJ2-1, with D perhaps TRBD1 (6 bases). The V and J ends lost 2 bases and 5 bases respectively, with 7 bases between them. The CDR3 totals 13 residues. Per the germline V gene, CDR1 is SNHLY and CDR2 is FYNNEI.

V is TRBV19 and J is TRBJ1-5; unclear D gene. CDR1 is LNHDA and CDR2 is SQIVND in the germline V gene (reference sequence). The CDR3 spans 16 residues. The V gene lost 7 bases and the J gene lost 0 bases, with 16 bases spanning the gap. CDR3 sequence (DNA): TGTGCCAGTAACTCGGGAGAATACTATAGCAATCAGCCCCAGCATTTT. Protein product: CASNSGEYYSNQPQHF. Based on the CDR3 plus reference TRBV19 and TRBJ1-5, the full variable domain is DGGITQSPKYLFRKEGQNVTLSCEQNLNHDAMYWYRQDPGQGLRLIYYSQIVNDFQKGDIAEGYSVSREKKESFPLTVTSAQKNPTAFYLCASNSGEYYSNQPQHFGDGTRLSIL.